These T cell receptor beta chains were read from a single sample in a study of cytomegalovirus exposure and HLA in healthy donors. The table came from immunoSEQ multiplex PCR; TCRdb's copy has only in-frame clones and leaves some out. The sample carries approximately 110,000 clones, 70% to 80% recorded once. Sequences were obtained from PBMCs. Receptor source: a man aged 50 or older in good health and CMV-seropositive. Each CDR3 is given with its conserved first and last residue. The D gene is left open where the match is weak. The size entry is marked missing in some rows and otherwise reads once, few, many or a size class.

D gene | clone size | CDR3 length | J gene | V gene | CDR3 DNA | CDR3 protein
TRBD1 | NA | 15 | TRBJ1-5 | TRBV5-1 | TGCGCCAGCAGCGGGACAGGGGACGGCAATCAGCCCCAGCATTTT | CASSGTGDGNQPQHF
TRBD1 | NA | 15 | TRBJ1-5 | TRBV7-6 | TGTGCCAGCAGCTTGGAGACAGGGGCGTATCAGCCCCAGCATTTT | CASSLETGAYQPQHF
NA | NA | 14 | TRBJ1-2 | TRBV19 | TGTGCCAGTAATCAAGGGGGGGTCGACTATGGCTACACCTTC | CASNQGGVDYGYTF
TRBD1 | NA | 15 | TRBJ1-2 | TRBV4-2 | TGTGCCAGCAGCCAAGGTTACCAGGGGGCGGGCGGCTACACCTTC | CASSQGYQGAGGYTF
NA | few | 16 | TRBJ1-2 | TRBV7-6 | TGTGCCAGCAGCATCACCCACCAAGACAGTAACTATGGCTACACCTTC | CASSITHQDSNYGYTF
NA | NA | 17 | TRBJ2-4 | TRBV4-1 | TGCGCCAGCAGCCAGTTATTCAGGGAAGGAGCCAAAAACATTCAGTACTTC | CASSQLFREGAKNIQYF
NA | few | 13 | TRBJ2-3 | TRBV5-1 | TGCGCCAGCAGCTTGGGGGGGCCAGATACGCAGTATTTT | CASSLGGPDTQYF
NA | NA | 17 | TRBJ1-3 | TRBV18 | TGTGCCAGCTCGCGCAACCATCTCGCGAGCTCTGGAAACACCATATATTTT | CASSRNHLASSGNTIYF
TRBD2 | NA | 18 | TRBJ2-2 | TRBV4-1 | TGCGCCAGCAGCCAAGTTTACGGGGGGACCGGGATTATCCGGGAGCTGTTTTTT | CASSQVYGGTGIIRELFF
TRBD1 | few | 16 | TRBJ1-6 | TRBV14 | TGTGCCAGCAGCAGAGGATGGGACAGGGCAAGGTCACCCCTCCACTTT | CASSRGWDRARSPLHF
NA | NA | 13 | TRBJ2-4 | TRBV11-2 | TGTGCCAGCAGACAGTTAGCCAAAAACATTCAGTACTTC | CASRQLAKNIQYF
NA | once | 15 | TRBJ1-1 | TRBV30 | TGTGCCTGGAACTATTCCCCCTTTATGAACACTGAAGCTTTCTTT | CAWNYSPFMNTEAFF
NA | NA | 15 | TRBJ2-7 | TRBV2 | TGTGCCAGCAAAGGTCCCTCCCCAGCGCCCTACGAGCAGTACTTC | CASKGPSPAPYEQYF
TRBD1 | NA | 16 | TRBJ1-3 | TRBV7-8 | TGTGCCAGCAGCTGGGGACGACAGGGATCAGGAAACACCATATATTTT | CASSWGRQGSGNTIYF
TRBD1 | NA | 15 | TRBJ2-2 | TRBV19 | TGTGCCAGTAGGGGGGACAGGGTATTCACCGGGGAGCTGTTTTTT | CASRGDRVFTGELFF
NA | few | 14 | TRBJ2-7 | TRBV7-2 | TGTGCCAGCAGCTTCGAGCGGGCCTCCTACGAGCAGTACTTC | CASSFERASYEQYF
NA | NA | 16 | TRBJ1-1 | TRBV9 | TGTGCCAGCAGCGTTTTCCAGGGGCCGTTGAACACTGAAGCTTTCTTT | CASSVFQGPLNTEAFF
TRBD1 | NA | 13 | TRBJ1-2 | TRBV7-9 | TGTGCCAGCAGCTTCGGGACAGGGCGCGGCTACACCTTC | CASSFGTGRGYTF